The 10 T cell receptor beta chains listed next were all sequenced from one sample in a study of OX40 agonist ivuxolimab in advanced cancers. The assay was immunoSEQ multiplex PCR, and TCRdb's table has in-frame clones only and misses some. This repertoire shows 3,700 or so clones, about 73% found once; its top ten account for around 86%. The specimen was CD4+ or CD8+ T cells sorted from blood, collected in a trial of the OX40 agonist ivuxolimab. These receptors all come from an adult with an advanced solid tumor such as melanoma, head and neck, liver or kidney cancer.

The J gene is TRBJ2-2, the V gene TRBV6-5; 8 bases fit TRBD1. The V gene end was trimmed by 4 bases and the J gene end by 1 base; junction bases not matched to a gene: 5. Germline V CDR1 and CDR2: MNHEY, SVGAGI. This CDR3 contains 16 residues. The CDR3 loop reads CASSSQGQGNTGELFF. Written as DNA, the CDR3 is TGTGCCAGCAGTTCCCAAGGACAGGGGAACACCGGGGAGCTGTTTTTT.

To note about this clone: Other DNA variants within this sample encode the same CDR3. The chain links TRBV30 to TRBJ2-3; D ambiguous. Trimming shortened V by 0 bases and J by 3 bases, and 4 bases separated the two germline ends. The germline CDR1 and CDR2 sequences are GTSNPN and SVGIG (reference sequence). CDR3 length equals 12 residues. The CDR3 DNA follows: TGTGCCTGGAGTGTAGGAACAGATACGCAGTATTTT. Protein product: CAWSVGTDTQYF.

The rearrangement uses TRBV27 and TRBJ1-2; 7 bases line up with TRBD1. The CDR3 length is 14 residues. Germline-derived CDR1 and CDR2 are MNHEY and SMNVEV (reference sequence). V shed 8 bases, J shed 6 bases, and the junction held 12 bases outside the gene matches. CDR3 nucleotides: TGTGCCAGCCGACAGGGAAAGTCGAAGAATGGCTACACCTTC. Its translation is CASRQGKSKNGYTF.

The chain carries TRBV4-1 and TRBJ2-1; 7 bases agree with TRBD2. The V and J ends lost 0 bases and 4 bases, in that order; junction bases with no gene match: 12. The CDR3 consists of 18 residues. Germline-derived CDR1 and CDR2 are MGHRA and YSYEKL. The chain's CDR3 is CASSQDPANSGWYNEQFF. DNA for the CDR3: TGCGCCAGCAGCCAAGATCCGGCCAATAGCGGGTGGTACAATGAGCAGTTCTTC.

The chain has TRBV7-9 and TRBJ2-7; a weak D match, TRBD1 (5 bases). Germline lookup yields CDR1 SEHNR and CDR2 FQNEAQ (reference sequence). The CDR3 runs 12 residues. Trimming shortened V by 10 bases and J by 5 bases, and 15 bases separated the two germline ends. The CDR3 nucleotides are TGTGCCATCGACCAGGGTGGCGACGAGCAGTACTTC. This sequence encodes CAIDQGGDEQYF.

The rearrangement uses TRBV7-2 and TRBJ2-7, with a possible D match to TRBD2 (5 bases). Germline lookup yields CDR1 SGHTA and CDR2 FQGNSA. Trimming took off 4 bases at V and 4 bases at J, with 11 bases between the two ends. The CDR3 loop spans 13 amino acids. CDR3 sequence (DNA): TGTGCCAGCAGCTCGTGGACTGGTTACGAGCAGTACTTC. Residues: CASSSWTGYEQYF.

This clone was counted once. The CDR3 spells CASSPPYEQYF. Written as DNA, the CDR3 is TGTGCCAGCAGCCCCCCCTACGAGCAGTACTTC. The J gene is TRBJ2-7, the V gene TRBV7-9; no definite D call. V lost 5 bases and J lost 2, with 4 bases in between. The CDR3 covers 11 residues. The germline V gene encodes CDR1 SEHNR and CDR2 FQNEAQ (reference sequence).

This sequence joins TRBV6-5 and TRBJ1-1; no clear D. The ends were cut back, 0 bases at V and 4 bases at J, with 9 bases in the middle. From germline, CDR1 is MNHEY and CDR2 SVGAGI. This CDR3 has 14 amino acids. CDR3 loop: CASSYSVRGTEAFF. The CDR3 nucleotides are TGTGCCAGCAGTTACTCCGTCCGGGGCACTGAAGCTTTCTTT.

The chain recombines TRBV6-7 with TRBJ2-6; 11 bases are a match to TRBD1. TRBV6-7 is identified as an open reading frame with a role that is uncertain. J gave up 3 bases and V 10 bases, and 17 bases lay outside the gene matches. The CDR3 contains 19 residues. CDR3 protein: CANRKLPGQGVFGANVLTF. The CDR3 coding sequence is TGTGCCAACCGAAAACTTCCGGGACAGGGGGTATTTGGGGCCAACGTCCTGACTTTC.

This clone occurred once. CDR3 protein: CASRPQGAYEQYF. As DNA, the CDR3 is TGCGCCAGCAGACCCCAGGGGGCCTACGAGCAGTACTTC. The V and J genes are TRBV5-1 and TRBJ2-5; 7 bases align to TRBD1. The end of the DNA aligns better with TRBJ2-7, so the J call may be wrong. Germline lookup yields CDR1 SGHRS and CDR2 YFSETQ. The CDR3 consists of 13 residues.